The clone carrying this T cell receptor beta chain has only a few counts. Data came from immunoSEQ multiplex PCR; TCRdb stores just in-frame clones and leaves some out. The top ten hold 0.3% to 0.4% of the sample, which has about 92,000 clones, roughly 93% seen once. This sample was taken from a study of OX40 agonist ivuxolimab in advanced cancers. The length of the CDR3 is 14 residues. V dropped 6 bases and J dropped 2; count of bases not matched to a gene: 4. The germline V gene encodes CDR1 MNHNY and CDR2 SVGAGI (reference sequence). Sequenced here: CD4+ or CD8+ T cells sorted from blood, sampled in a trial of the OX40 agonist ivuxolimab. The gene calls are TRBV6-6 and TRBJ1-5; 7 positions match TRBD1. The sequence was obtained from an adult with an advanced solid tumor such as melanoma, head and neck, liver or kidney cancer. The CDR3 DNA reads TGTGCCAGCAGAGGGGACAGCCGCAATCAGCCCCAGCATTTT. Encoded protein: CASRGDSRNQPQHF.